The next 32 T cell receptor beta chains were all read from a single sample in a study of shared clonotypes between healthy human individuals. The table came from immunoSEQ multiplex PCR; TCRdb's copy has only in-frame clones and leaves some out. The sample lists about 1.5 million clones; approximately 98% were seen once. Sequenced material: naive CD4+ T cells sorted from blood. Subset given: CD45RA+ positively selected. Source of these receptors: a man aged 30 to 39 in good health.

V is TRBV7-9 and J is TRBJ1-1; tentatively, D is TRBD1 (6 bases). V was pared by 3 bases and J by 6 bases, with 20 bases between. The CDR3 runs 16 residues. CDR1 and CDR2 from the germline V gene are SEHNR and FQNEAQ (reference sequence). The CDR3, as DNA: TGTGCCAGCAGCTTCCCTTCCGGGACACTGCCGGCTGAAGCTTTCTTT. This codes for CASSFPSGTLPAEAFF. The whole variable domain, filled in from reference TRBV7-9 and TRBJ1-1, reads DTGVSQNPRHKITKRGQNVTFRCDPISEHNRLYWYRQTLGQGPEFLTYFQNEAQLEKSRLLSDRFSAERPKGSFSTLEIQRTEQGDSAMYLCASSFPSGTLPAEAFFGQGTRLTVV.

A word on this clone: The identical CDR3 is also encoded by other nucleotide sequences in the sample. The V gene is TRBV9, the J gene TRBJ2-1; tentative D call: TRBD2 (6 bases). The CDR3 has 14 amino acids. Per germline, CDR1 SGDLS and CDR2 YYNGEE. V was trimmed by 2 bases and J by 6 bases, leaving 12 bases between them. The CDR3 nucleotides are TGTGCCAGCAGCGTCGCGGGCGGGACCAATGAGCAGTTCTTC. This encodes CASSVAGGTNEQFF.

The V call is TRBV10-3, the J call TRBJ2-1; D is unclear. From germline, CDR1 is ENHRY and CDR2 SYGVKD. CDR3 length: 13 amino acids. V gave up 6 bases and J gave up 7 bases, with 13 bases separating them. CDR3 nucleotide sequence: TGTGCCATCAGCCGAAGTGGGGATAATGAGCAGTTCTTC. It codes for CAISRSGDNEQFF.

The chain has TRBV5-1 and TRBJ2-7; TRBD2 matches 9 bases. The CDR3 has 16 residues. Germline CDR1 reads SGHRS; CDR2 reads YFSETQ. The V and J ends lost 5 bases and 2 bases, in that order; junction bases with no gene match: 11. The CDR3 reads CASREDVAGVPYEQYF. In DNA form, the CDR3 reads TGCGCCAGCAGGGAGGATGTAGCGGGGGTGCCCTACGAGCAGTACTTC.

This rearrangement joins TRBV27 to TRBJ1-2; tentatively, D is TRBD1 (5 bases). Between the trimmed V and J ends, which lost 0 bases and 4 bases, there was a span of 12 bases. This CDR3 region has 15 residues. Germline values: CDR1 MNHEY, CDR2 SMNVEV (reference sequence). The CDR3 DNA reads as TGTGCCAGCAGTTTATCTTTGGGGGGTGCCTATGGCTACACCTTC. It codes for CASSLSLGGAYGYTF.

This sequence joins TRBV7-9 and TRBJ2-7; tentatively, D is TRBD1 (5 bases). The CDR3 runs 13 residues. Trimming pared 4 bases from V and 6 bases from J, leaving 13 bases between. The germline V gene encodes CDR1 SEHNR and CDR2 FQNEAQ (reference sequence). This chain's CDR3 is CASSYPVGVEQYF. The CDR3, as DNA: TGTGCCAGCAGCTACCCCGTAGGGGTCGAGCAGTACTTC.

The V and J genes are TRBV16 and TRBJ1-1; possibly TRBD1 for D (6 bases). The V gene's germline CDR1 is KGHSY and CDR2 FQNENV. The CDR3 consists of 16 residues. The V and J ends lost 1 base and 0 bases respectively, with 12 bases between them. As DNA, the CDR3 is TGTGCCAGCAGCCAATATCAGGGGCGTATGAACACTGAAGCTTTCTTT. Residues: CASSQYQGRMNTEAFF.

This chain connects TRBV7-8 to TRBJ2-7; TRBD1 matches 7 bases. The CDR3 sequence is 15 residues long. CDR1 and CDR2 from the germline V gene are SGHVS and FQNEAQ. V lost 5 bases to trimming and J lost 2 bases; unmatched junction nucleotides: 9. Here the CDR3 reads CASSPHRGPPYEQYF. The CDR3 DNA reads as TGTGCCAGCAGCCCACACAGGGGTCCCCCCTACGAGCAGTACTTC.

The V and J genes are TRBV7-9 and TRBJ2-7; TRBD2 is a possible D gene (5 bases). This CDR3 is 14 amino acids long. Trimming took off 2 bases at V and 0 bases at J, with 8 bases between the two ends. CDR1 is SEHNR and CDR2 is FQNEAQ in the germline V gene (reference sequence). In DNA form, the CDR3 reads TGTGCCAGCAGCTTACGCGGGCCCTCCTACGAGCAGTACTTC. Its protein is CASSLRGPSYEQYF.

The J gene is TRBJ2-2, the V gene TRBV27; D uncertain. Trimming cost V 7 bases and J 6 bases, with 18 bases left between them. The CDR3 has 15 residues. From germline, CDR1 is MNHEY and CDR2 SMNVEV (reference sequence). The CDR3 protein is CASTASWALAGELFF. CDR3 in DNA: TGTGCCAGCACTGCGTCTTGGGCGCTGGCCGGGGAGCTGTTTTTT.

This rearrangement joins TRBV7-8 to TRBJ2-1, with D possibly matching TRBD1 (6 bases). V was clipped by 6 bases and J by 2 bases, with 14 bases between them. Germline assignment: CDR1 SGHVS and CDR2 FQNEAQ. The CDR3 is made up of 15 amino acids. The CDR3 spells CASSQGHGAYNEQFF. In DNA form, the CDR3 reads TGTGCCAGCAGTCAGGGACACGGGGCCTACAATGAGCAGTTCTTC. Combining the CDR3 with reference TRBV7-8 and TRBJ2-1 gives the whole variable domain GAGVSQSPRYKVAKRGQDVALRCDPISGHVSLFWYQQALGQGPEFLTYFQNEAQLDKSGLPSDRFFAERPEGSVSTLKIQRTQQEDSAVYLCASSQGHGAYNEQFFGPGTRLTVL.

A single count supports this clone. This sample also contains other DNA sequences that code for the same CDR3. V and J are TRBV5-4 and TRBJ2-3; the match to TRBD2 covers 11 bases. Germline CDR1 SGHNT, CDR2 YYREEE (reference sequence). The CDR3 contains 16 residues. V was clipped by 3 bases and J by 0 bases; unmatched bases: 3. The CDR3 DNA is TGTGCCAGCAGCTCAAGGACTAGCGGGAGCACAGATACGCAGTATTTT. Translated, it gives CASSSRTSGSTDTQYF.

Remarks on this clone: The sample contains more than one DNA sequence encoding this CDR3. V usage is TRBV9 and J usage is TRBJ1-1, with D possibly matching TRBD1 (6 bases). Trimming took off 0 bases at V and 1 base at J, with 10 bases between the two ends. This CDR3 spans 15 amino acids. Germline CDR1 reads SGDLS; CDR2 reads YYNGEE. Here the CDR3 reads CASSVATGGNTEAFF. The CDR3 nucleotides read TGTGCCAGCAGCGTAGCGACAGGAGGGAACACTGAAGCTTTCTTT.

The rearrangement joins TRBV7-9 to TRBJ2-3, with a tentative D call TRBD2 (6 bases). V was trimmed by 4 bases and J by 0 bases, leaving 11 bases between them. In germline, CDR1 is SEHNR, CDR2 FQNEAQ (reference sequence). The length of the CDR3 is 15 residues. Written as DNA, the CDR3 is TGTGCCAGCAGCTATCTAGCGTCTAGCACAGATACGCAGTATTTT. This translates into CASSYLASSTDTQYF.

The V gene is TRBV30, the J gene TRBJ2-2; D ambiguous. The CDR3 extends over 12 amino acids. V gave up 4 bases and J gave up 4 bases, with 7 bases separating them. CDR1 is GTSNPN, CDR2 SVGIG, per germline (reference sequence). In DNA, the CDR3 is TGTGCCTGGAATAAGGTCACCGGGGAGCTGTTTTTT. This translates into CAWNKVTGELFF.

J is TRBJ2-7 and V is TRBV6-5; D is possibly TRBD1 (5 bases). Trimming took 0 bases from V and 4 from J, leaving 13 bases between them. This CDR3 spans 15 amino acids. Per the germline V gene, CDR1 is MNHEY and CDR2 is SVGAGI. Here the CDR3 reads CASSYSLSDIYEQYF. The CDR3 DNA sequence: TGTGCCAGCAGTTACTCACTATCGGACATTTACGAGCAGTACTTC.

V gene TRBV4-3 combines with J gene TRBJ2-1; a weak D match, TRBD1 (5 bases). Germline V lookup: CDR1 LGHNA, CDR2 YSLEER. The CDR3 totals 16 residues. Between the trimmed V and J ends, which lost 1 base and 3 bases, there was a span of 13 bases. CDR3 region: CASSQGKGVSYNEQFF. In DNA form, the CDR3 reads TGCGCCAGCAGCCAAGGAAAAGGGGTTAGCTACAATGAGCAGTTCTTC.

Of note for this clone: The same CDR3 also results from other DNA sequences found in this sample. The chain uses TRBV11-3 and TRBJ2-3, with a tentative D call TRBD2 (5 bases). Germline lookup yields CDR1 SGHNT and CDR2 YENEEA. The CDR3 is 14 amino acids. V lost 0 bases, J lost 1 base, and 5 bases lay in between. Here the CDR3 DNA reads TGTGCCAGCAGCTTAGACGGGGGCACAGATACGCAGTATTTT. Its protein is CASSLDGGTDTQYF.

This chain joins TRBV7-2 and TRBJ2-1; D ambiguous. Germline V gene sequence: CDR1 SGHTA, CDR2 FQGNSA. The CDR3 is 11 amino acids. Trimming took 5 bases from V and 6 from J, leaving 5 bases between them. CDR3 DNA: TGTGCCAGCAGCCAAATCAATGAGCAGTTCTTC. This translates into CASSQINEQFF.

The V gene is TRBV7-9, the J gene TRBJ2-5, with D possibly being TRBD2 (5 bases). This CDR3 contains 15 residues. V lost 3 bases to trimming and J lost 5 bases, with 16 bases between them. Germline V gene lookup returns CDR1 SEHNR and CDR2 FQNEAQ (reference sequence). For the CDR3, the DNA is TGTGCCAGCAGCTTCCCCCGAAAGGGAGTGGAGACCCAGTACTTC. Its protein product is CASSFPRKGVETQYF.

The V and J genes are TRBV4-3 and TRBJ2-2; D unresolved. The CDR3 runs 15 residues. Trimming removed 3 bases at V and 0 bases at J, with 8 bases between. Germline CDR1 reads LGHNA; CDR2 reads YSLEER. CDR3 protein: CASSQASPNTGELFF. The DNA for the CDR3 is TGCGCCAGCAGCCAGGCAAGCCCGAACACCGGGGAGCTGTTTTTT.

The V call is TRBV7-9, the J call TRBJ2-1, with D maybe TRBD2 (6 bases). The CDR3 totals 14 residues. Per the germline V gene, CDR1 is SEHNR and CDR2 is FQNEAQ (reference sequence). The V and J ends lost 3 bases and 4 bases respectively, with 10 bases between them. In nucleotides, the CDR3 is TGTGCCAGCAGCTTGACTGCGGGGTACAATGAGCAGTTCTTC. Encoded protein: CASSLTAGYNEQFF.

The chain has TRBV9 and TRBJ2-1, with TRBD1 matching over 12 bases. Losses at the gene ends were 6 bases for V and 9 bases for J; bases not matched to a gene: 7. This CDR3 spans 14 amino acids. The germline CDR1 and CDR2 sequences are SGDLS and YYNGEE. CDR3 DNA: TGTGCCAGCAACTTGGGGACAGGGGGCATTGAGCAGTTCTTC. Amino acids: CASNLGTGGIEQFF. The entire variable domain, with the rest obtained from reference TRBV9 and TRBJ2-1, is as follows: DSGVTQTPKHLITATGQRVTLRCSPRSGDLSVYWYQQSLDQGLQFLIQYYNGEERAKGNILERFSAQQFPDLHSELNLSSLELGDSALYFCASNLGTGGIEQFFGPGTRLTVL.

The table lists this clone with a count of one. The gene calls are TRBV7-9 and TRBJ2-7; TRBD2 is a possible D gene (6 bases). Germline CDR1 is SEHNR and CDR2 is FQNEAQ (reference sequence). This CDR3 is 15 amino acids long. Trimming cost V 4 bases and J 5 bases, with 18 bases left between them. CDR3 sequence (DNA): TGTGCCAGCAGCTCCCGGGACGCGGGGTACCACGAGCAGTACTTC. It codes for CASSSRDAGYHEQYF.

The chain links TRBV18 to TRBJ2-3, with 7 bases lining up with TRBD1. CDR3 size: 14 residues. The V gene's germline CDR1 is KGHSH and CDR2 LQKENI. J gave up 2 bases and V 2 bases, and 1 base lay outside the gene matches. CDR3 residues: CASSPDRVTDTQYF. CDR3 DNA: TGTGCCAGCTCACCAGACAGGGTCACAGATACGCAGTATTTT.

In the case of this clone: This same CDR3 is encoded by further DNA sequences in the sample. The chain carries TRBV7-8 and TRBJ2-1, with 8 nucleotides matching TRBD1. V was pared by 5 bases and J by 4 bases, with 4 bases of the junction left unmatched. There are 14 residues in the CDR3. CDR1 and CDR2 (germline): SGHVS, FQNEAQ. CDR3 region: CASSPRTGYNEQFF. DNA of the CDR3: TGTGCCAGCAGCCCCCGGACAGGGTACAATGAGCAGTTCTTC.

This chain connects TRBV5-1 to TRBJ2-7, with D hard to call. V was clipped by 4 bases and J by 2 bases, with 10 bases between them. This CDR3 comprises 13 residues. Germline V gene data show CDR1 as SGHRS and CDR2 as YFSETQ. CDR3 nucleotide sequence: TGCGCCAGCAGCCCGACCGCAGCCTACGAGCAGTACTTC. Residues: CASSPTAAYEQYF.

The J gene is TRBJ2-7, the V gene TRBV14; 7 bases are shared with TRBD1. J gave up 5 bases and V 5 bases, and 9 bases lay outside the gene matches. In germline, CDR1 is SGHDN, CDR2 FVKESK. This CDR3 is 14 amino acids long. CDR3 in DNA: TGTGCCAGCAGCACAACAGGGGCAATGGACGAGCAGTACTTC. This translates into CASSTTGAMDEQYF.

The rearrangement joins TRBV5-4 to TRBJ1-2, with a weak D call TRBD1 (5 bases). Trimming removed 0 bases from V and 8 bases from J, with 20 bases in between. CDR1 and CDR2 (germline): SGHNT, YYREEE (reference sequence). The CDR3 extends over 16 amino acids. CDR3 in DNA: TGTGCCAGCAGCTTGGGGGCCCCCGGGGCTAACGTGGGCTACACCTTC. Amino acid sequence: CASSLGAPGANVGYTF.

The chain joins TRBV28 to TRBJ2-1; 9 bases are a match to TRBD1. The CDR3 runs to 16 residues. CDR1 is MDHEN and CDR2 is SYDVKM in the germline V gene. Unmatched junction bases numbered 9, after V lost 3 bases and J lost 6 bases. The CDR3 sequence: CASSFPSGQGTNEQFF. CDR3 bases: TGTGCCAGCAGTTTTCCTTCGGGACAGGGTACCAATGAGCAGTTCTTC.

In the case of this clone: At the DNA level, this CDR3 is encoded by other sequences in the same sample as well. CDR3 DNA sequence: TGTGCCAGCAGTCCCGGACAGGGGAACTATGGCTACACCTTC. Its protein product is CASSPGQGNYGYTF. This rearrangement joins TRBV28 to TRBJ1-2, with 9 bases aligning to TRBD1. The CDR3 runs to 14 residues. Germline V lookup: CDR1 MDHEN, CDR2 SYDVKM. The trim removed 5 bases at V and 2 bases at J, leaving 3 bases unmatched.

The chain links TRBV4-2 to TRBJ1-1, with 8 bases identical to TRBD1. In germline, CDR1 is LGHNA, CDR2 YNFKEQ. V gave up 1 base and J gave up 6 bases; unmatched junction bases: 4. CDR3 length equals 14 residues. This CDR3 reads CASSQVSGGAEAFF. CDR3 in DNA: TGTGCCAGCAGCCAAGTTTCAGGGGGCGCTGAAGCTTTCTTT.